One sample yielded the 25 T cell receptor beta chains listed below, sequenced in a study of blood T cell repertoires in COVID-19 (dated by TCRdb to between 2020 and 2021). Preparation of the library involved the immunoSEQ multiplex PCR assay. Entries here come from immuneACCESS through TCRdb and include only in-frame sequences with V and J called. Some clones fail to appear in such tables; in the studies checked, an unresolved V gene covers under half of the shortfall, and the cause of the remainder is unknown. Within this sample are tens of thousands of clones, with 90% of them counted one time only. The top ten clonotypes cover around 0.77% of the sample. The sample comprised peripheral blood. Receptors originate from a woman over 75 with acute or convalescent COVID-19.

CDR3 bases: TGTGCCAGCAGGGACTATTCAGTAGTGAATGAGCAGTTCTTC. Translation gives CASRDYSVVNEQFF. The chain joins TRBV25-1 to TRBJ2-1; TRBD2 is a possible D gene (6 bases). V shed 6 bases and J shed 7 bases, with 16 bases lying between them. In germline, CDR1 is MGHDK, CDR2 SYGVNS. This CDR3 has 14 residues.

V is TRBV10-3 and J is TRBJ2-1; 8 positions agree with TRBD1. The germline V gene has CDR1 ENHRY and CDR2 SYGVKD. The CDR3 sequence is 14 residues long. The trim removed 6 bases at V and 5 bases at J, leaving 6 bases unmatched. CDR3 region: CAIRQTGVDNEQFF. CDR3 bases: TGTGCCATCAGGCAGACAGGGGTGGACAATGAGCAGTTCTTC.

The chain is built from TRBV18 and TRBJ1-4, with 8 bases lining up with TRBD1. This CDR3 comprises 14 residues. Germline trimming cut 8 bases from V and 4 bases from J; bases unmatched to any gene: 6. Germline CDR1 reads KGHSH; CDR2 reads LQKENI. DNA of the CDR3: TGTGCCAGCCGCTACAGGGGGTTTAATGAAAAACTGTTTTTT. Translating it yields CASRYRGFNEKLFF.

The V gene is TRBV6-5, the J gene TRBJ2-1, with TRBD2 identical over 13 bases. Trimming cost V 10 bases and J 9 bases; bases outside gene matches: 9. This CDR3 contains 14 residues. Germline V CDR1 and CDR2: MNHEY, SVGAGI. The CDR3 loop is CATQLAGGPGEQFF. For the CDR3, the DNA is TGTGCCACGCAACTAGCGGGAGGGCCGGGTGAGCAGTTCTTC.

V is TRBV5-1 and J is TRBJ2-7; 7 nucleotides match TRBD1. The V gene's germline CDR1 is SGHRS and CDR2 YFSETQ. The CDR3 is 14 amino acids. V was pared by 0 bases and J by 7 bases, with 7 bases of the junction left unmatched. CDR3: CASSLGQGLSEQYF. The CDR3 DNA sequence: TGCGCCAGCAGCTTGGGACAGGGTCTGAGTGAGCAGTACTTC.

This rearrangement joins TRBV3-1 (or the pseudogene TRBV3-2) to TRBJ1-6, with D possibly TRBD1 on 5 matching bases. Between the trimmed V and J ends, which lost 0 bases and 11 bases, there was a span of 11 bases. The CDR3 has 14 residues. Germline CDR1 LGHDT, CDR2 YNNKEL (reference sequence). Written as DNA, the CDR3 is TGTGCCAGCAGCCAAGATGCGGGGGTTCCACCCCTCCACTTT. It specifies CASSQDAGVPPLHF.

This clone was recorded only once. The CDR3 nucleotides read TGTGCCAGCAGCCCCTGGGGCGGGGACTACGAGCAGTACTTC. Its translation: CASSPWGGDYEQYF. The V gene is TRBV7-9, the J gene TRBJ2-7; possibly TRBD2 for D (6 bases). Germline CDR1 is SEHNR and CDR2 is FQNEAQ (reference sequence). V shed 5 bases and J shed 3 bases, with 14 bases lying between them. The CDR3 spans 14 residues.

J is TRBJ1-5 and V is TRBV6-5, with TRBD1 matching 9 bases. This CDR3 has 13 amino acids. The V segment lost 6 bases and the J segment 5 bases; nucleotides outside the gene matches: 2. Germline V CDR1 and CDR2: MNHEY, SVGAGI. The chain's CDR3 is CASRQGAHQPQHF. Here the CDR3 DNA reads TGTGCCAGCAGACAGGGGGCGCATCAGCCCCAGCATTTT.

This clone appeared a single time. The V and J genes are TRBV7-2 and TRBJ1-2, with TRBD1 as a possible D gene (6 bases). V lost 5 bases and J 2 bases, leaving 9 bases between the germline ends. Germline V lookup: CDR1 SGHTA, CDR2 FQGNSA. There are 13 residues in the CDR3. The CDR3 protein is CASSQGQNYGYTF. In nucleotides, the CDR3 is TGTGCCAGCAGCCAGGGGCAAAACTATGGCTACACCTTC.

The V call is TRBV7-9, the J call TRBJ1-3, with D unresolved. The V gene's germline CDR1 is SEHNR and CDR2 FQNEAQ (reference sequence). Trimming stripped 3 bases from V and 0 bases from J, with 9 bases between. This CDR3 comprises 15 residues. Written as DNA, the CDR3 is TGTGCCAGCAGCTTGATGGAGAGCTCTGGAAACACCATATATTTT. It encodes CASSLMESSGNTIYF.

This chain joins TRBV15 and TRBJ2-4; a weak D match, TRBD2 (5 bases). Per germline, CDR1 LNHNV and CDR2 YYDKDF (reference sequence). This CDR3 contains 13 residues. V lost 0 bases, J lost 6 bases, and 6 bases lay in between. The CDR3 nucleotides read TGTGCCACCAGCAGAGATGGACTAAACATTCAGTACTTC. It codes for CATSRDGLNIQYF.

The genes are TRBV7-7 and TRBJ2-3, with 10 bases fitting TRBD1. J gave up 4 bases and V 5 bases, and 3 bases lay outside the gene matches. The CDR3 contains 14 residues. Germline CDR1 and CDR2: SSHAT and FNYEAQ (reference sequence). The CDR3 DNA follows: TGTGCCAGCAGCCCAGGGACAGGGGCAGATACGCAGTATTTT. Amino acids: CASSPGTGADTQYF.

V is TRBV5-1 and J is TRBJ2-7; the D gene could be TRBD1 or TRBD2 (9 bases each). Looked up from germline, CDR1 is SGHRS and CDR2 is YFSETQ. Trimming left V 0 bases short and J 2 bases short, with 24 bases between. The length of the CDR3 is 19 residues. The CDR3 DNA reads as TGCGCCAGCAGCTTGGCGGACAGGGGACAGAGCGGGAGGCCCTACGAGCAGTACTTC. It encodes CASSLADRGQSGRPYEQYF.

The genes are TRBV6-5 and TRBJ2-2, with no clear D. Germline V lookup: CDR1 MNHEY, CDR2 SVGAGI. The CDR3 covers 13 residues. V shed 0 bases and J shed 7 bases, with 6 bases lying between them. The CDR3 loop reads CASSYSEYGELFF. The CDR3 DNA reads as TGTGCCAGCAGTTACTCGGAGTACGGGGAGCTGTTTTTT.

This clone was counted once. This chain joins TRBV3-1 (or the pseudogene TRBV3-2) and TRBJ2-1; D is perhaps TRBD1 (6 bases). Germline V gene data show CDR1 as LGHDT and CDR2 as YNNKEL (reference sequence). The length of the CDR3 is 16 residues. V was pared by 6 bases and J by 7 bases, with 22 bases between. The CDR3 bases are TGTGCCAGCAGACCCGACAGGTCGGGGATACAAAATGAGCAGTTCTTC. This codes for CASRPDRSGIQNEQFF.

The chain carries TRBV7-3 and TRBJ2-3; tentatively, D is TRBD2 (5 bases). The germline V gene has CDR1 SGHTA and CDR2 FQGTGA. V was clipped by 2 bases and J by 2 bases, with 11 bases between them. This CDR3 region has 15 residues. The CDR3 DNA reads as TGTGCCAGCAGCTTACGGGGTTTGTACACAGATACGCAGTATTTT. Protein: CASSLRGLYTDTQYF.

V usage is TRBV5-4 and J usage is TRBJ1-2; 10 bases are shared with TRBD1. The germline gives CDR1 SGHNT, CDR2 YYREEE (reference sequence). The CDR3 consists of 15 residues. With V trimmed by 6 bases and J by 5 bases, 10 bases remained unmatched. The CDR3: CASTQGQGRLYGYTF. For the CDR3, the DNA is TGTGCCAGCACCCAGGGACAGGGGAGGTTGTATGGCTACACCTTC.

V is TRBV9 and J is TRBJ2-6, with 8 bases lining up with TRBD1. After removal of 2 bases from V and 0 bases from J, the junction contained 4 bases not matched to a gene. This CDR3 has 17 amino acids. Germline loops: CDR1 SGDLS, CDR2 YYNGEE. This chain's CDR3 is CASSVGTGGSGANVLTF. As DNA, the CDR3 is TGTGCCAGCAGCGTTGGCACAGGGGGCTCTGGGGCCAACGTCCTGACTTTC. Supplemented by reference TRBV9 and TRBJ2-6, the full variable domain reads DSGVTQTPKHLITATGQRVTLRCSPRSGDLSVYWYQQSLDQGLQFLIQYYNGEERAKGNILERFSAQQFPDLHSELNLSSLELGDSALYFCASSVGTGGSGANVLTFGAGSRLTVL.

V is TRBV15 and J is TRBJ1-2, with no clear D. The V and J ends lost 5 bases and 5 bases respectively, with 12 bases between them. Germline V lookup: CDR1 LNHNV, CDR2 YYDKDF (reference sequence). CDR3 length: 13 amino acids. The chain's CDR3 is CATSAQSGYGYTF. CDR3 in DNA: TGTGCCACCAGCGCCCAGTCGGGATATGGCTACACCTTC.

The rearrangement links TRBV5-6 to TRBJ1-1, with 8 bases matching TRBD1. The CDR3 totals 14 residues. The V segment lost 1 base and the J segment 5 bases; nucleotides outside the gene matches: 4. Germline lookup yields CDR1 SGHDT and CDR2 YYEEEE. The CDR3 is CASSLQGARTEAFF. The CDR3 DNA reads TGTGCCAGCAGCTTGCAGGGGGCCCGAACTGAAGCTTTCTTT.

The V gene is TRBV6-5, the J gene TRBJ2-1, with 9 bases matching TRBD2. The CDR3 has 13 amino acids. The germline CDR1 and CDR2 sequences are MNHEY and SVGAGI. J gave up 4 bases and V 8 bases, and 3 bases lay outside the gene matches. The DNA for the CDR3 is TGTGCCAGCGCTAGCGGGGCTTACAATGAGCAGTTCTTC. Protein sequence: CASASGAYNEQFF.

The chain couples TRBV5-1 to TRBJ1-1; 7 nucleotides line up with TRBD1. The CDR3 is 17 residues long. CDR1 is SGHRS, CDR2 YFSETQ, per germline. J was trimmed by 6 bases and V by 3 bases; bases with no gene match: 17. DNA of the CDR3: TGCGCCAGCAGCTGGTTTTCGTCAGGGGGGTATTCCGCTGAAGCTTTCTTT. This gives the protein CASSWFSSGGYSAEAFF.

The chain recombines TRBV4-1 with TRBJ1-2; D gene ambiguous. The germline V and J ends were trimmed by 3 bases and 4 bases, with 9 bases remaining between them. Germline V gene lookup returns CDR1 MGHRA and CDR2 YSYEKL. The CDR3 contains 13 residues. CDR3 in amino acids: CASSQERAYGYTF. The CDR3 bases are TGCGCCAGCAGCCAGGAGCGAGCCTATGGCTACACCTTC.

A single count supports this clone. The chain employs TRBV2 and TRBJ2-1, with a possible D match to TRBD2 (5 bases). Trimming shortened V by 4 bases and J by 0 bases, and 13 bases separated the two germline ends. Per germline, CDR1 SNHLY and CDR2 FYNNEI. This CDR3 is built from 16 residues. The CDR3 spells CASSGTPVSSYNEQFF. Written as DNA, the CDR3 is TGTGCCAGCAGTGGGACTCCTGTTAGCTCCTACAATGAGCAGTTCTTC.

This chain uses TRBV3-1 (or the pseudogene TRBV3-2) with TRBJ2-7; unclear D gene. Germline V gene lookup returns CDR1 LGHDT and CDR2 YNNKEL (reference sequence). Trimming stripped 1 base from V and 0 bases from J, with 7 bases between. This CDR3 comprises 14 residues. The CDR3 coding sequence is TGTGCCAGCAGCCAAGGTATTTTCTCCTACGAGCAGTACTTC. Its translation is CASSQGIFSYEQYF.